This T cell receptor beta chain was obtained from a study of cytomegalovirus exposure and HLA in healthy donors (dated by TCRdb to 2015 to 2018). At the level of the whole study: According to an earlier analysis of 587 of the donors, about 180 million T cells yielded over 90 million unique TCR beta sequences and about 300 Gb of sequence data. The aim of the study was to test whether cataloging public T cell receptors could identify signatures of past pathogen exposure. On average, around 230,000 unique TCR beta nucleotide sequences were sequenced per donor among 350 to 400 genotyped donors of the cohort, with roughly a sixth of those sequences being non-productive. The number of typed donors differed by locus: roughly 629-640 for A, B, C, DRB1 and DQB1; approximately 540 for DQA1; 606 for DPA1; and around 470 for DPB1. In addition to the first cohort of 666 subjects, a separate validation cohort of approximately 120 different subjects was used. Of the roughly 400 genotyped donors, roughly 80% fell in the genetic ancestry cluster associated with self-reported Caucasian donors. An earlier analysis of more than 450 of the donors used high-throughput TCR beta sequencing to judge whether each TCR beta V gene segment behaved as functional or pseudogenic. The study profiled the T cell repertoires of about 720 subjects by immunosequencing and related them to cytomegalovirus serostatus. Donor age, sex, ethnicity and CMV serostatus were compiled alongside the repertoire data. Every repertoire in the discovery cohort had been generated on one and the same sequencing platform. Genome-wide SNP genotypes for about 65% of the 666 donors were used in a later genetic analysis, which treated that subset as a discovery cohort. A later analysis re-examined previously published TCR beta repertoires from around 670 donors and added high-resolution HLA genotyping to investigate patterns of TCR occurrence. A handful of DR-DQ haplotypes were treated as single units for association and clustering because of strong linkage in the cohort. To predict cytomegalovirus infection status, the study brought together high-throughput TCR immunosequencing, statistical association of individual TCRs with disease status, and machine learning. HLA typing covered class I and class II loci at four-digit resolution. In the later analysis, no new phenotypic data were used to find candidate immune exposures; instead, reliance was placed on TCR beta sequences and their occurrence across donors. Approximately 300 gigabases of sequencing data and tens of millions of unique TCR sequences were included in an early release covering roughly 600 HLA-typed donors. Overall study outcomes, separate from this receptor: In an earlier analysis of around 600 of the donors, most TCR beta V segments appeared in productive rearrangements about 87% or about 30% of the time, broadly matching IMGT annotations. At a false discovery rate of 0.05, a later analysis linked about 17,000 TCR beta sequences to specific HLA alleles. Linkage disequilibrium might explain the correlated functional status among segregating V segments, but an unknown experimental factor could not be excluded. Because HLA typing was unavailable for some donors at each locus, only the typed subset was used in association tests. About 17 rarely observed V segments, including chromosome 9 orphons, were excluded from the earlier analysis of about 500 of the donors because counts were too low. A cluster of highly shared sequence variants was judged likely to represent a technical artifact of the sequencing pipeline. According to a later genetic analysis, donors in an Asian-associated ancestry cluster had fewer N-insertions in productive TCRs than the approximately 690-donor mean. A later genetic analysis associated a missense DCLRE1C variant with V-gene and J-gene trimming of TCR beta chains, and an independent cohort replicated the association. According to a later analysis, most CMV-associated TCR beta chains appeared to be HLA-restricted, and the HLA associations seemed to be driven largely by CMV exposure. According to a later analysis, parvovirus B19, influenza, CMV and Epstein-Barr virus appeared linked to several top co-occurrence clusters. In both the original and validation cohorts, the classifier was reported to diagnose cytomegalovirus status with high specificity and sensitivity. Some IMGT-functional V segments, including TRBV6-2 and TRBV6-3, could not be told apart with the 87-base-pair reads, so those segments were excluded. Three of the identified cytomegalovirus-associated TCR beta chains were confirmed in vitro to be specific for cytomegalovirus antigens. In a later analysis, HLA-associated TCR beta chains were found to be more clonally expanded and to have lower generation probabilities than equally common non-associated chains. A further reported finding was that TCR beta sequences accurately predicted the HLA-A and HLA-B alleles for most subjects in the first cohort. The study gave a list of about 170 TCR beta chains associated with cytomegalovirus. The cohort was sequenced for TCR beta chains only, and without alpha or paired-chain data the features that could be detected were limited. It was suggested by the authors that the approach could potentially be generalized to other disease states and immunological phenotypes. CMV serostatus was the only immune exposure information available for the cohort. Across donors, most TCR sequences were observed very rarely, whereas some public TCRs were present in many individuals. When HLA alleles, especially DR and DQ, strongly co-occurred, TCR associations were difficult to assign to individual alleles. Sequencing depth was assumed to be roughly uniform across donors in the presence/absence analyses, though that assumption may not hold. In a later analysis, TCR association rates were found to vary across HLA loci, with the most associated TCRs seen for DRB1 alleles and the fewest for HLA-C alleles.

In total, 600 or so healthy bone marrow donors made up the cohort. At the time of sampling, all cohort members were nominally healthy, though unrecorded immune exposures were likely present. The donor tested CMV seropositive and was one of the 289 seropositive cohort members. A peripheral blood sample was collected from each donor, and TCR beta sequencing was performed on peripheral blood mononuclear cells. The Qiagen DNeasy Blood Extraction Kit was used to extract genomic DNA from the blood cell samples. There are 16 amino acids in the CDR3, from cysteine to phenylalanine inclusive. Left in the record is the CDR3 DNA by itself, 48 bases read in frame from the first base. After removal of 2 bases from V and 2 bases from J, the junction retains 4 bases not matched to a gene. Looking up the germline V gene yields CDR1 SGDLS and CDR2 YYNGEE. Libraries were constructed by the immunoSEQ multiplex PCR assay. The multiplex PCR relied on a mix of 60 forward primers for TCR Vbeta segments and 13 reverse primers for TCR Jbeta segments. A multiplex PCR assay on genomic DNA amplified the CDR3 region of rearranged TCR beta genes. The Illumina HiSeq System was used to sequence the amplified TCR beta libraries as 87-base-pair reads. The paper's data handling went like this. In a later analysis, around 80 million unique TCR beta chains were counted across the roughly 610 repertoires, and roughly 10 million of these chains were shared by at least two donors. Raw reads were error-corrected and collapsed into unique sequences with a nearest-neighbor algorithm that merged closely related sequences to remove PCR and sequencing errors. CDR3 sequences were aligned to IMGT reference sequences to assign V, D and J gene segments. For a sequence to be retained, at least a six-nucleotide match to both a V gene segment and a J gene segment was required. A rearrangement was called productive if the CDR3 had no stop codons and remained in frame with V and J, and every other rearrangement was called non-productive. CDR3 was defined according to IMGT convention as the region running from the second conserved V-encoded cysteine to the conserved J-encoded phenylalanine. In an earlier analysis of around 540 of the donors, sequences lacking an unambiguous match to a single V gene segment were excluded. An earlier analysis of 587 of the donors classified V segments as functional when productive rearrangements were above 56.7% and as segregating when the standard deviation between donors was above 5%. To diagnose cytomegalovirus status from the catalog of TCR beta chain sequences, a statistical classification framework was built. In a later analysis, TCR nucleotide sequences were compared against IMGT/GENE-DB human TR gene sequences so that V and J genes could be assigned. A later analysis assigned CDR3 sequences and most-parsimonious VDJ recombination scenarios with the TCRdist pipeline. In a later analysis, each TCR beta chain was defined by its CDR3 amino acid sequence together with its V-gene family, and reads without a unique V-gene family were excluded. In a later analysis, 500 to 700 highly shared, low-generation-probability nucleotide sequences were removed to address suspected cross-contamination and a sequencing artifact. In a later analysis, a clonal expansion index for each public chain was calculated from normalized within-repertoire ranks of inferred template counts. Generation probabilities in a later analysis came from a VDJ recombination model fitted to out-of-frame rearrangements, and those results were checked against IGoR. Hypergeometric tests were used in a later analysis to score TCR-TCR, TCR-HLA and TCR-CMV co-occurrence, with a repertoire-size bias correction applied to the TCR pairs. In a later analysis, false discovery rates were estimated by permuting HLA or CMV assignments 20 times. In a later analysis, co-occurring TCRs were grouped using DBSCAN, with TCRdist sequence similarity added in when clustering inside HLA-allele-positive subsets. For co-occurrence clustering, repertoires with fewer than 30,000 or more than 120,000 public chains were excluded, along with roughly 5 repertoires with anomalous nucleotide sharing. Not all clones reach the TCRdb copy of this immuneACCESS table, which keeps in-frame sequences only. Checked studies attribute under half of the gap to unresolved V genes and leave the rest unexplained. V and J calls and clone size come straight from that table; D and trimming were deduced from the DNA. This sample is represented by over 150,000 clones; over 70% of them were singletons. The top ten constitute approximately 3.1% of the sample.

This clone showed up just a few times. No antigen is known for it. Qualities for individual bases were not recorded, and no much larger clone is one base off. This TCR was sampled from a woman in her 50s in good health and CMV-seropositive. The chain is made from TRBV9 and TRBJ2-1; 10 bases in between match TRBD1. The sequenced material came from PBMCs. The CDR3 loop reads CASSVAGTGAYNEQFF. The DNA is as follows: TGTGCCAGCAGCGTCGCTGGGACAGGGGCCTACAATGAGCAGTTCTTC.